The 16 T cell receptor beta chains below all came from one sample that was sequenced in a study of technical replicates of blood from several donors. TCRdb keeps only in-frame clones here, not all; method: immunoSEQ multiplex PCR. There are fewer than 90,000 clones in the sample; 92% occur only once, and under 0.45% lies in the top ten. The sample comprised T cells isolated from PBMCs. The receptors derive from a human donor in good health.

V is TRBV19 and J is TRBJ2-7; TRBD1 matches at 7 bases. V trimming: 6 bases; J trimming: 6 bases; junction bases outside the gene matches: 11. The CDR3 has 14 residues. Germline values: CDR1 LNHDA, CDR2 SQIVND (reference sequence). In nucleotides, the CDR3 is TGTGCCAGTAGCCACCCGGGACAGCCCCTCGAGCAGTACTTC. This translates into CASSHPGQPLEQYF.

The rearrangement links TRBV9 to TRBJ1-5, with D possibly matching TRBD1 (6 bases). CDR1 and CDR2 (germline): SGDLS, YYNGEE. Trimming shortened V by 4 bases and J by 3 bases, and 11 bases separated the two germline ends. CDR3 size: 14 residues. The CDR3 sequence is CASSSGDTNQPQHF. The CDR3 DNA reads TGTGCCAGCAGCTCAGGGGACACCAATCAGCCCCAGCATTTT. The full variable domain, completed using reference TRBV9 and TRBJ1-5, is DSGVTQTPKHLITATGQRVTLRCSPRSGDLSVYWYQQSLDQGLQFLIQYYNGEERAKGNILERFSAQQFPDLHSELNLSSLELGDSALYFCASSSGDTNQPQHFGDGTRLSIL.

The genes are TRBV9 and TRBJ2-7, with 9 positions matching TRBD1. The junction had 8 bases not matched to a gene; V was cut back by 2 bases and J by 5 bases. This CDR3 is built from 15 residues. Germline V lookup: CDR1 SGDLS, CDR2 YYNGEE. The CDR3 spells CASSVLGQGGDEQYF. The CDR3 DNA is TGTGCCAGCAGCGTCTTGGGACAGGGTGGAGACGAGCAGTACTTC.

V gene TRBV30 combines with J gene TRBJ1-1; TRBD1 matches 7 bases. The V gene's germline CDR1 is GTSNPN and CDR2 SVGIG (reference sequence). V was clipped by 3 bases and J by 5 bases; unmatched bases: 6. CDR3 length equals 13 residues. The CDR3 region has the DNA TGTGCCTGGAGCCCAAGGGGGCAAACTGAAGCTTTCTTT. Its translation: CAWSPRGQTEAFF.

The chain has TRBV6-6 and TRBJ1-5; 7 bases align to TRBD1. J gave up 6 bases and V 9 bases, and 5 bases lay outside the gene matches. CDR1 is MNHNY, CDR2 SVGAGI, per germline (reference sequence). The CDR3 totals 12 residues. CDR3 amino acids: CASKQGFQPQHF. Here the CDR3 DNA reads TGTGCCAGTAAACAGGGGTTTCAGCCCCAGCATTTT.

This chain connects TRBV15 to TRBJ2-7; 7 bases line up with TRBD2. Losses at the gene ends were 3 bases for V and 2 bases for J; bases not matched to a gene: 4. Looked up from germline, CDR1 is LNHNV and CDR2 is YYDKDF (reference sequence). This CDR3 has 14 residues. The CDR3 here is CATSSMGGPYEQYF. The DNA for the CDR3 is TGTGCCACCAGCAGTATGGGAGGGCCCTACGAGCAGTACTTC.

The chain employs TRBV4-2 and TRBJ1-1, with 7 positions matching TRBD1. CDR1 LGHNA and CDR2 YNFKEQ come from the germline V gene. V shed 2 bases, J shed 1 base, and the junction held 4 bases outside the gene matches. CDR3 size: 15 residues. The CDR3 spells CASSQTGTENTEAFF. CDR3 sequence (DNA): TGTGCCAGCAGCCAAACCGGGACAGAGAACACTGAAGCTTTCTTT.

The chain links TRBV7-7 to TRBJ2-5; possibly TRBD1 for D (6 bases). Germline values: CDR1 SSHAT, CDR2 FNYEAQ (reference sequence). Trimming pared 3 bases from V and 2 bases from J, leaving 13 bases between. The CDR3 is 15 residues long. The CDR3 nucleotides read TGTGCCAGCAGCTTTGACGGGACATCACAAGAGACCCAGTACTTC. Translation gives CASSFDGTSQETQYF.

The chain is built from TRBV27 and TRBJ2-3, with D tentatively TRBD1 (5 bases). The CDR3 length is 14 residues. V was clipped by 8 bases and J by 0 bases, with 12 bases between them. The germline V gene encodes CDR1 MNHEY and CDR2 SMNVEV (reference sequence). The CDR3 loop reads CASRMGRSTDTQYF. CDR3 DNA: TGTGCCAGCCGAATGGGGCGAAGCACAGATACGCAGTATTTT.

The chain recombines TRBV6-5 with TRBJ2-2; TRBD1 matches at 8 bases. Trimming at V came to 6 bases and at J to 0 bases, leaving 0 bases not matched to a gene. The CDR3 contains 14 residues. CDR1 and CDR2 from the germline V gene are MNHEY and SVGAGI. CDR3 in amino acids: CASRTGANTGELFF. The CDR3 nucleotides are TGTGCCAGCAGGACAGGGGCGAACACCGGGGAGCTGTTTTTT.

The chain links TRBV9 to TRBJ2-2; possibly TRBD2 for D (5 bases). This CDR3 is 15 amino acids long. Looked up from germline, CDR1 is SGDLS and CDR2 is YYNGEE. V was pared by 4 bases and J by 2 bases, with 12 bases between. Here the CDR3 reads CASSPPGFNTGELFF. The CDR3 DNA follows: TGTGCCAGCAGCCCCCCGGGATTTAACACCGGGGAGCTGTTTTTT. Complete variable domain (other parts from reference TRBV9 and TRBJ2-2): DSGVTQTPKHLITATGQRVTLRCSPRSGDLSVYWYQQSLDQGLQFLIQYYNGEERAKGNILERFSAQQFPDLHSELNLSSLELGDSALYFCASSPPGFNTGELFFGEGSRLTVL.

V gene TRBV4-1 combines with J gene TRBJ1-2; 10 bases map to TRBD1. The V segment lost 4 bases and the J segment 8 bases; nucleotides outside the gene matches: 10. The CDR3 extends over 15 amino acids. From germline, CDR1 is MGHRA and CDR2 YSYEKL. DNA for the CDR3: TGCGCCAGCAGCCTCACCGGACAGGGGGTGGAAGGCTACACCTTC. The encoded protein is CASSLTGQGVEGYTF.

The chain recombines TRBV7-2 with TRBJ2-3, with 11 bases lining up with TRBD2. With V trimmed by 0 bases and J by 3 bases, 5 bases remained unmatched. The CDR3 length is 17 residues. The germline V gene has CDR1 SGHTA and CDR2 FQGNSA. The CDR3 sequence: CASSLAVAGGKTDTQYF. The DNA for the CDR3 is TGTGCCAGCAGCTTAGCAGTAGCGGGAGGGAAAACAGATACGCAGTATTTT.

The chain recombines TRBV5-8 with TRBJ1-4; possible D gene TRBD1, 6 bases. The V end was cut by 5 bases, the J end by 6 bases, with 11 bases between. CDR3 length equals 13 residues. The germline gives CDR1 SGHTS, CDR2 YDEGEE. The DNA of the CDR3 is TGTGCCAGCAGAGCTAGGGGGTATGAAAAACTGTTTTTT. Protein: CASRARGYEKLFF.

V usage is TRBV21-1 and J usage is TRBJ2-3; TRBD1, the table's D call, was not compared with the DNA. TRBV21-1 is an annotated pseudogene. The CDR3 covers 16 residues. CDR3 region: CASSKDDPTYTDTQYF. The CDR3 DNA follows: TGTGCCAGCAGCAAAGATGATCCGACATACACAGATACGCAGTATTTT.

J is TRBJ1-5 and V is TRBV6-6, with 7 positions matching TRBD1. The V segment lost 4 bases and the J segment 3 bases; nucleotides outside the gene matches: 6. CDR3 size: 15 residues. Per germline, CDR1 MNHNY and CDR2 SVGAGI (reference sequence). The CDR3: CASSLGGLYNQPQHF. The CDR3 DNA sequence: TGTGCCAGCAGTTTAGGGGGCTTATACAATCAGCCCCAGCATTTT.